This is a list of T cell receptor beta chains from one sample in a study of blood T cell repertoires in COVID-19. Using immunoSEQ multiplex PCR, the repertoire was profiled, and TCRdb retains in-frame clones only, with some absent. The sample yields around 200,000 clones, more than 85% seen once. What was sequenced was peripheral blood. These receptor sequences come from a man in his forties with active or convalescent COVID-19. Each CDR3 is given with its conserved first and last residue. Fields, in order: V gene, J gene, CDR3 length, D gene, clone size, CDR3 DNA, CDR3 protein. D genes are given only for firm matches. The listing skips clone size in some rows; elsewhere it reads once, few, many or a size class.

TRBV10-1,TRBJ1-2,15,-,-,TGCGCCAGCAGTGAGAGGAGGGGCAGGCTGGGAGGCTACACCTTC,CASSERRGRLGGYTF
TRBV6-1,TRBJ1-2,14,-,-,TGTGCCAGCAGTGAAGCACAGGGTAACTATGGCTACACCTTC,CASSEAQGNYGYTF
TRBV5-1,TRBJ2-2,15,-,once,TGCGCCAGCAGCTTGGTACCTCGGTCAGGCGGGGAGCTGTTTTTT,CASSLVPRSGGELFF
TRBV28,TRBJ2-2,16,TRBD1,-,TGTGCCAGCAGTCTGGGGCAGGGGGCTTTTCCCGGGGAGCTGTTTTTT,CASSLGQGAFPGELFF
TRBV5-8,TRBJ2-3,15,TRBD2,-,TGTGCCAGCAGCTGGGAGCGGGAGGGCCCGGATACGCAGTATTTT,CASSWEREGPDTQYF
TRBV2,TRBJ2-3,18,TRBD2,-,TGTGCCAGCAGGGAAGGACTAGCGGGGGTGACTAGCACAGATACGCAGTATTTT,CASREGLAGVTSTDTQYF
TRBV9,TRBJ2-7,15,TRBD2,-,TGTGCCAGCAGCGTAGGGGCTAGCGGGGGAGGTGAGCAGTACTTC,CASSVGASGGGEQYF
TRBV6-5,TRBJ1-1,13,-,-,TGTGCCATCACATGGGGGGGTAACACTGAAGCTTTCTTT,CAITWGGNTEAFF
TRBV5-4,TRBJ1-5,13,-,-,TGTGCCAGCAGCCCTAACAGGGATCAGCCCCAGCATTTT,CASSPNRDQPQHF
TRBV24-1,TRBJ1-2,12,-,-,TGTGCCACCAGTGATCAGCGCTATGGCTACACCTTC,CATSDQRYGYTF
TRBV3-1/TRBV3-2,TRBJ1-1,14,-,-,TGTGCCAGCAGCCCCTTCGCAGGGGACACTGAAGCTTTCTTT,CASSPFAGDTEAFF
TRBV5-4,TRBJ1-6,16,-,-,TGTGCCAGCGGTGGAAAAGCAGAGGGCCCCAATTCACCCCTCCACTTT,CASGGKAEGPNSPLHF
TRBV27,TRBJ1-6,14,-,-,TGTGCCAGCAGGCGGGGCTCCTATAATTCACCCCTCCACTTT,CASRRGSYNSPLHF
TRBV27,TRBJ2-6,15,TRBD1,-,TGTGCCAGCAGTTCCCAGGGGGTTGGGGCCAACGTCCTGACTTTC,CASSSQGVGANVLTF
TRBV3-1/TRBV3-2,TRBJ1-4,12,-,-,TGTGCCAGCAGCCTTCGTAATGAAAAACTGTTTTTT,CASSLRNEKLFF
TRBV7-9,TRBJ1-4,15,-,-,TGTGCCAGCAGCTTCCCAGGCAGGGCAAATGAAAAACTGTTTTTT,CASSFPGRANEKLFF
TRBV6-6,TRBJ2-1,12,-,-,TGTGCCAGCAGTTATCGGAGAAATGAGCAGTTCTTC,CASSYRRNEQFF
TRBV28,TRBJ1-1,16,TRBD1,-,TGTGCCAGCAAAAGAACCCTGGACAGGGTGAACACTGAAGCTTTCTTT,CASKRTLDRVNTEAFF
TRBV28,TRBJ1-5,15,TRBD1,-,TGTGCCAGCAGCCTTCCCAGGACAGGGGGTCAGCCCCAGCATTTT,CASSLPRTGGQPQHF
TRBV27,TRBJ2-7,15,-,-,TGTGCCAGCAGTGAGGTCCTCCAGGGGTCCTACGAGCAGTACTTC,CASSEVLQGSYEQYF
TRBV28,TRBJ2-5,17,TRBD2,-,TGTGCCAGCAGTTCAGGTCGCGGACTAGCGGGAGGAGAGACCCAGTACTTC,CASSSGRGLAGGETQYF
TRBV2,TRBJ2-1,11,-,once,TGTGCCAGCAGTGCCGCGGCTGAGCAGTTCTTC,CASSAAAEQFF
TRBV6-2/TRBV6-3,TRBJ2-2,11,-,-,TGTGCCAGTAGTCATACCGGGGAGCTGTTTTTT,CASSHTGELFF
TRBV3-1/TRBV3-2,TRBJ2-2,15,TRBD2,-,TGTGCCAGCAGCCAAGTCGGGGGGGGCACCGGGGAGCTGTTTTTT,CASSQVGGGTGELFF
TRBV13,TRBJ1-1,15,-,-,TGTGCCAGCAGCTCGCGAGGGGGAAGGAACACTGAAGCTTTCTTT,CASSSRGGRNTEAFF
TRBV2,TRBJ1-6,13,TRBD1,-,TGTGCCAGCAGGACAGGGGAGGACTCACCCCTCCACTTT,CASRTGEDSPLHF
TRBV28,TRBJ2-2,16,TRBD2,-,TGTGCCAGCAGGGGGGGGTCTGGGTCTGGCACCGGGGAGCTGTTTTTT,CASRGGSGSGTGELFF
TRBV6-4,TRBJ1-1,12,-,-,TGTGCCAGCAGTGACGGTGAGGCTGAAGCTTTCTTT,CASSDGEAEAFF
TRBV9,TRBJ2-1,15,TRBD2,-,TGTGCCAGCAGCGTTAGCGGGAGGCCCTACAATGAGCAGTTCTTC,CASSVSGRPYNEQFF
TRBV6-6,TRBJ1-5,15,TRBD1,-,TGTGCCAGCAGTTACAGGGACAGCGAGAATCAGCCCCAGCATTTT,CASSYRDSENQPQHF
TRBV18,TRBJ1-6,14,TRBD1,-,TGTGCCAGCTCACGGGACAGGAATAATTCACCCCTCCACTTT,CASSRDRNNSPLHF
TRBV27,TRBJ2-1,13,-,-,TGTGCCAGCAGACTGCCCTCTCGAAATGAGCAGTTCTTC,CASRLPSRNEQFF
TRBV5-1,TRBJ1-4,14,-,once,TGCGCCAGCAGCTTGCAAGGGGATAATGAAAAACTGTTTTTT,CASSLQGDNEKLFF
TRBV19,TRBJ1-2,14,TRBD1,few,TGTGCCAGTAATCTACAGGGGGCTGCGAGTGGCTACACCTTC,CASNLQGAASGYTF
TRBV15,TRBJ1-2,15,TRBD1,-,TGTGCCACCAGCAGAGATAGGGACAGCAACTATGGCTACACCTTC,CATSRDRDSNYGYTF
TRBV5-4,TRBJ2-1,15,TRBD2,-,TGTGCCAGCAGCCGCGGGACTAGCGGGGACTCGAAGCAGTTCTTC,CASSRGTSGDSKQFF
TRBV5-4,TRBJ2-3,14,TRBD2,-,TGTGCCAGCTCGGTGGGGGGGTGGCGAGATACGCAGTATTTT,CASSVGGWRDTQYF
TRBV5-1,TRBJ1-4,15,TRBD1,-,TGCGCCAGCAGCGGACAGGGAACGGCTAATGAAAAACTGTTTTTT,CASSGQGTANEKLFF
TRBV19,TRBJ2-5,16,TRBD2,-,TGTGCCAGTAGTCCTCGGACTAGCGGGATGGGGGAGACCCAGTACTTC,CASSPRTSGMGETQYF
TRBV6-4,TRBJ2-2,16,TRBD1,few,TGTGCCAGCAGTCCCGGACAGGGGGGGACCACCGGGGAGCTGTTTTTT,CASSPGQGGTTGELFF
TRBV10-3,TRBJ1-2,13,TRBD1,-,TGTGCCATCAGTCGGGACAGCAACTATGGCTACACCTTC,CAISRDSNYGYTF
TRBV4-1,TRBJ1-2,15,TRBD1,-,TGCGCCAGCAGCCCCTTCTTGACAGGGGACTATGGCTACACCTTC,CASSPFLTGDYGYTF
TRBV5-1,TRBJ1-6,14,TRBD1,-,TGCGCCAGCAGCCAGGGACAGGGGAATTCACCCCTCCACTTT,CASSQGQGNSPLHF
TRBV4-2,TRBJ2-1,16,-,-,TGTGCCAGCAGCCTAAGGACAGTTGGGGGAAACAATGAGCAGTTCTTC,CASSLRTVGGNNEQFF
TRBV7-2,TRBJ2-7,14,-,-,TGTGCCAGCAGCTTAGAGACTATGAATCGCGAGCAGTACTTC,CASSLETMNREQYF
TRBV28,TRBJ1-4,14,-,-,TGTGCCAGCAGTTTAGGAGGGTTGATCGAAAAACTGTTTTTT,CASSLGGLIEKLFF
TRBV3-1/TRBV3-2,TRBJ2-7,17,TRBD2,once,TGTGCCAGCAGCCGTACCCCTAGCGGGAGGACTCATCGCGAGCAGTACTTC,CASSRTPSGRTHREQYF
TRBV28,TRBJ1-6,14,-,-,TGTGCCAGCAGCCCTAAGGGGTTTAATTCACCCCTCCACTTT,CASSPKGFNSPLHF
TRBV28,TRBJ1-1,13,TRBD1,-,TGTGCCAGCAGTCCCCAGGGGGCGGCTGAAGCTTTCTTT,CASSPQGAAEAFF
TRBV7-9,TRBJ2-1,16,-,-,TGTGCCAGCAGCACCCCTAGCGTATTATCCTACAATGAGCAGTTCTTC,CASSTPSVLSYNEQFF
TRBV18,TRBJ1-1,13,-,-,TGTGCCAGCTCACCCTCCCAGGGGACTGAAGCTTTCTTT,CASSPSQGTEAFF
TRBV7-3,TRBJ1-4,15,-,-,TGTGCCAGCAGCCCTCGTTGGAGGGTTGACGAAAAACTGTTTTTT,CASSPRWRVDEKLFF
TRBV11-2,TRBJ1-2,13,-,-,TGTGCCAGCAGCTTATCCCTTAACTATGGCTACACCTTC,CASSLSLNYGYTF
TRBV25-1,TRBJ1-6,14,-,-,TGTGCCAGCAGGACTGGCCTAGAAAATTCACCCCTCCACTTT,CASRTGLENSPLHF
TRBV5-6,TRBJ1-3,15,-,-,TGTGCCAGCTCCCCTGGGCCTTACTCTGGAAACACCATATATTTT,CASSPGPYSGNTIYF
TRBV5-5,TRBJ2-3,11,-,-,TGTGCCAGCAGCTTCTGGACAGCCTTGTATTTT,CASSFWTALYF
TRBV25-1,TRBJ1-2,12,-,-,TGTGCCAGCAGTGATGGGAGGTATGGCTACACCTTC,CASSDGRYGYTF